Shown below are 2 T cell receptor beta chains from a single sample sequenced in a study of identifying expanded T cells in peripheral blood. Measured with immunoSEQ multiplex PCR; TCRdb has only the in-frame clones, and not every one. The table shows fewer than 130,000 clones, with around 89% occurring only once. Sequencing used blood. The receptor set was obtained from a person between 18 and 75 years old in good health.

The chain couples TRBV6-5 to TRBJ2-5; D call uncertain. Germline assignment: CDR1 MNHEY and CDR2 SVGAGI. The CDR3 has 13 amino acids. V lost 2 bases and J 5 bases, leaving 9 bases between the germline ends. The CDR3 DNA reads as TGTGCCAGCAGTTACCGGGCCAGGGAGACCCAGTACTTC. This codes for CASSYRARETQYF.

The V call is TRBV18, the J call TRBJ2-5; 9 positions agree with TRBD2. The length of the CDR3 is 14 residues. The J segment lost 5 bases and the V segment lost 3 bases, leaving 4 bases of the junction unmatched. From germline, CDR1 is KGHSH and CDR2 LQKENI. The CDR3 DNA sequence: TGTGCCAGCTCACCCCCAGGACTAGCGGAGACCCAGTACTTC. It codes for CASSPPGLAETQYF.